This TCR beta chain comes out of a study of T cells in Graves' hyperthyroidism and ophthalmopathy. Study conclusions and caveats: Researchers report that a 13 V-J model separated ophthalmopathy from stable hyperthyroidism.

Patients having uncontrolled infection, another autoimmune disease, pregnancy or lactation were not included. This clonotype was found a few times. Its matching antigen is unknown. The germline CDR1 and CDR2 sequences are SGHRS and YFSETQ. This CDR3 spans 15 amino acids. V lost 2 bases, J lost 0 bases, and 9 bases lay in between. What was amplified from RNA transcripts were TCR beta CDR3 regions. During a first-round RT-PCR of the TCR CDR3, the HTBI primer set was used. TCRdb analysed the multiplex PCR reads with MiXCR anew, one entry per CDR3 protein. The sample lists hundreds of thousands of distinct CDR3 sequences, over 15% occurring once.

This TCR was sampled from a woman younger than 30 with Graves' hyperthyroidism. The chain uses TRBV5-1 and TRBJ1-3; D possibly corresponds to TRBD1 (6 bases). Material for sequencing was blood. CDR3 in DNA: TGCGCCAGCAGCTTCGGACAGAGCTCTGGAAACACCATATATTTT. Its protein product is CASSFGQSSGNTIYF.